Below are 32 T cell receptor beta chains sequenced from a single sample in a study of T cells in Graves' hyperthyroidism and ophthalmopathy. Amplification yielded TCR beta CDR3 regions, with RNA transcripts as the source. TCR CDR3 regions were first amplified by RT-PCR with HTBI primers. TCRdb re-analysed the multiplex PCR reads in MiXCR, keeping a single row per CDR3 protein. This sample carries a few hundred thousand distinct CDR3 sequences, about an eighth of them seen once, and the ten largest clones take 34%. The sequencing input was blood. The receptors shown here come from a woman between 35 and 50 years old with Graves' ophthalmopathy.

The V and J genes are TRBV5-6 and TRBJ2-1; the match to TRBD1 covers 8 bases. The CDR3 has 16 amino acids. Germline values: CDR1 SGHDT, CDR2 YYEEEE. The V segment lost 0 bases and the J segment 1 base; nucleotides outside the gene matches: 3. The CDR3 coding sequence is TGTGCCAGCAGCTTGGACAGGGGGACGTCCTACAATGAGCAGTTCTTC. Amino acid sequence: CASSLDRGTSYNEQFF.

This clonotype came up many times. V gene TRBV20-1 combines with J gene TRBJ2-1; no definite D call. V was clipped by 3 bases and J by 3 bases, with 12 bases between them. This CDR3 has 14 amino acids. The germline V gene has CDR1 DFQATT and CDR2 SNEGSKA (reference sequence). CDR3 in amino acids: CSARVMGFYNEQFF. CDR3 in DNA: TGCAGTGCTAGGGTAATGGGTTTCTACAATGAGCAGTTCTTC.

This clonotype has at least ten counts. The chain is built from TRBV7-9 and TRBJ1-5, with 8 bases that match TRBD1. The CDR3 is 18 residues long. The germline CDR1 and CDR2 sequences are SEHNR and FQNEAQ (reference sequence). With 4 bases clipped from V and 0 bases from J, the junction kept 11 bases outside the gene matches. CDR3 amino acids: CASSSLYPGQDSNQPQHF. The CDR3 bases are TGTGCCAGCAGCTCCCTTTACCCGGGACAGGATAGCAATCAGCCCCAGCATTTT.

The chain links TRBV25-1 to TRBJ2-2, with TRBD2 matching 7 bases. The CDR3 length is 13 residues. Germline-derived CDR1 and CDR2 are MGHDK and SYGVNS. For the CDR3, the DNA is TGTGCGAACGGACTAGTCAACACCGGGGAGCTGTTTTTT. Amino acids: CANGLVNTGELFF.

V usage is TRBV5-5 and J usage is TRBJ2-3; the match to TRBD2 covers 12 bases. The CDR3 covers 15 residues. Germline V gives CDR1 SGHKS, CDR2 YYEKEE (reference sequence). Losses at the gene ends were 5 bases for V and 6 bases for J; bases not matched to a gene: 7. The CDR3 loop is CASRTSGRITDTQYF. For the CDR3, the DNA is TGTGCCAGCAGGACTAGCGGGAGAATCACGGATACGCAGTATTTT.

This clonotype was recorded many times. The chain couples TRBV20-1 to TRBJ2-1; 7 nucleotides line up with TRBD2. This CDR3 has 15 amino acids. The germline V gene has CDR1 DFQATT and CDR2 SNEGSKA (reference sequence). V shed 5 bases, J shed 6 bases, and the junction held 13 bases outside the gene matches. The CDR3, as DNA: TGCAGTGCTCTCGTGGCTAGCGGCTTCTCCAATGAGCAGTTCTTC. Protein sequence: CSALVASGFSNEQFF.

This clonotype appeared a few times. This chain joins TRBV20-1 and TRBJ1-5; D is ambiguous. The CDR3 spans 15 residues. V lost 6 bases and J lost 0, with 15 bases in between. Germline V lookup: CDR1 DFQATT, CDR2 SNEGSKA (reference sequence). The CDR3 DNA sequence: TGCAGTGCCGACGCCCTATGGAATAGCAATCAGCCCCAGCATTTT. Protein product: CSADALWNSNQPQHF.

There are a few counts of this clonotype. The rearrangement joins TRBV4-1 to TRBJ2-3, with 10 bases aligning to TRBD2. Germline trimming cut 5 bases from V and 5 bases from J; bases unmatched to any gene: 7. This CDR3 contains 15 residues. Germline V CDR1 and CDR2: MGHRA, YSYEKL. The CDR3 protein is CASSLAGGRLDTQYF. The CDR3 DNA follows: TGCGCCAGCAGCTTAGCGGGAGGTCGGTTAGATACGCAGTATTTT.

The J gene is TRBJ2-7, the V gene TRBV28; the D gene is possibly TRBD1 (7 bases). The V end was cut by 5 bases, the J end by 4 bases, with 21 bases between. The CDR3 runs 16 residues. Germline lookup yields CDR1 MDHEN and CDR2 SYDVKM. The CDR3 protein is CASSEEGTGVIYEQYF. The CDR3 nucleotides are TGTGCCAGCAGTGAGGAGGGTACAGGGGTGATATACGAGCAGTACTTC.

Many counts were recorded for this clonotype. The chain has TRBV2 and TRBJ1-2; no clear D. Germline V CDR1 and CDR2: SNHLY, FYNNEI. The CDR3 contains 13 residues. Trimming shortened V by 3 bases and J by 4 bases, and 9 bases separated the two germline ends. CDR3 nucleotides: TGTGCCAGCAGTGATGGCGGCTTCTATGGCTACACCTTC. It translates to CASSDGGFYGYTF.

This clonotype was counted many times. The V gene is TRBV18, the J gene TRBJ1-5, with D hard to call. The V gene lost 3 bases and the J gene lost 7 bases, with 13 bases spanning the gap. In germline, CDR1 is KGHSH, CDR2 LQKENI. The CDR3 length is 14 residues. CDR3 in DNA: TGTGCCAGCTCACCGACCCGGGCGGGGCAGCCCCAGCATTTT. It codes for CASSPTRAGQPQHF.

This clonotype was counted only a few times. The gene calls are TRBV10-3 and TRBJ2-6, with D unresolved. CDR1 is ENHRY, CDR2 SYGVKD, per germline. This CDR3 contains 14 residues. V lost 6 bases and J lost 0, with 6 bases in between. This CDR3 reads CAIRESSGANVLTF. CDR3 bases: TGTGCCATCAGGGAAAGCTCTGGGGCCAACGTCCTGACTTTC.

This clonotype has a handful of counts. The V gene is TRBV24-1, the J gene TRBJ2-1, with a weak D call TRBD1 (5 bases). Trimming removed 4 bases at V and 10 bases at J, with 10 bases between. CDR3 size: 12 residues. The germline gives CDR1 KGHDR, CDR2 SFDVKD. CDR3 nucleotide sequence: TGTGCCACCAGTGAAACTCACAGGGAGCAGTTCTTC. Translation gives CATSETHREQFF.

In its sample, this clonotype was seen many times. This chain links TRBV15 with TRBJ2-1; 7 nucleotides align to TRBD2. Germline trimming cut 9 bases from V and 7 bases from J; bases unmatched to any gene: 12. The CDR3 has 14 residues. From germline, CDR1 is LNHNV and CDR2 YYDKDF (reference sequence). As DNA, the CDR3 is TGTGCCACGCAGCGGGGAAGGAACAGGAATGAGCAGTTCTTC. Translating gives CATQRGRNRNEQFF.

The J gene is TRBJ2-1, the V gene TRBV19; 9 bases map to TRBD2. Germline loops: CDR1 LNHDA, CDR2 SQIVND (reference sequence). With 5 bases clipped from V and 8 bases from J, the junction kept 10 bases outside the gene matches. The length of the CDR3 is 15 residues. The chain's CDR3 is CASSEGTSTEDEQFF. The CDR3 coding sequence is TGTGCCAGTAGTGAAGGGACTAGCACCGAGGATGAGCAGTTCTTC.

Worth noting for this clonotype: A much larger clone differs by one base, so this may be a read error. V is TRBV15 and J is TRBJ1-4; TRBD1 matches at 7 bases. V was clipped by 8 bases and J by 2 bases; unmatched bases: 11. Germline V gene data show CDR1 as LNHNV and CDR2 as YYDKDF (reference sequence). The CDR3 extends over 16 amino acids. The CDR3 DNA follows: TGTGCCACCGGAGCTAACACAGGGGCGACTAATGAAAAACTGTTTTTT. This translates into CATGANTGATNEKLFF.

This sequence joins TRBV20-1 and TRBJ2-7; D may be TRBD2 (6 bases). V lost 2 bases and J lost 3, with 17 bases in between. From germline, CDR1 is DFQATT and CDR2 SNEGSKA (reference sequence). This CDR3 contains 15 residues. This CDR3 reads CSARPLRDSGYEQYF. The CDR3 bases are TGCAGTGCTAGACCACTCCGGGACTCGGGCTACGAGCAGTACTTC.

This clonotype has a count of ten or more. The chain carries TRBV10-1 and TRBJ2-5; the D is unclear. CDR3 length: 13 amino acids. The V gene's germline CDR1 is WNHNN and CDR2 SYGVQD (reference sequence). Trimming stripped 2 bases from V and 5 bases from J, with 9 bases between. The CDR3 is CASSETGRETQYF. In DNA form, the CDR3 reads TGCGCCAGCAGTGAGACGGGTAGGGAGACCCAGTACTTC.

Regarding this clonotype: A clone one base away is much larger, so this may be a read error. The chain employs TRBV5-4 and TRBJ1-2; 7 bases line up with TRBD1. V was pared by 5 bases and J by 4 bases, with 8 bases of the junction left unmatched. The CDR3 runs to 14 residues. Looked up from germline, CDR1 is SGHNT and CDR2 is YYREEE (reference sequence). The CDR3 reads CASSSLPGGYGYTF. CDR3 DNA: TGTGCCAGCAGTTCCCTCCCAGGGGGCTATGGCTACACCTTC.

The table lists this clonotype with many counts. The gene calls are TRBV2 and TRBJ2-7; D is uncertain. V was pared by 6 bases and J by 0 bases, with 3 bases between. The CDR3 sequence is 11 residues long. In germline, CDR1 is SNHLY, CDR2 FYNNEI. This CDR3 is CASRASYEQYF. The CDR3 DNA follows: TGTGCCAGCAGGGCCTCCTACGAGCAGTACTTC.

This clonotype was seen at least ten times. The chain has TRBV12-3 or TRBV12-4 and TRBJ1-5; D gene unclear. Trimming removed 5 bases at V and 3 bases at J, with 14 bases between. There are 15 residues in the CDR3. The CDR3 coding sequence is TGTGCCAGCAGTCGGTTAGTGAGTGACAATCAGCCCCAGCATTTT. This encodes CASSRLVSDNQPQHF.

The chain recombines TRBV30 with TRBJ2-7; 11 positions match TRBD2. Trimming at V came to 0 bases and at J to 7 bases, leaving 5 bases not matched to a gene. There are 14 residues in the CDR3. Looked up from germline, CDR1 is GTSNPN and CDR2 is SVGIG (reference sequence). CDR3 bases: TGTGCCTGGAGTGTATTAGCGGGAGGGGGAGAGCAGTACTTC. Amino acid sequence: CAWSVLAGGGEQYF.

This chain joins TRBV10-3 and TRBJ1-6; D unclear. Germline V gives CDR1 ENHRY, CDR2 SYGVKD. The V and J ends lost 3 bases and 1 base respectively, with 7 bases between them. CDR3 length equals 15 residues. Written as DNA, the CDR3 is TGTGCCATCAGTGATGGAGGATCCTATAATTCACCCCTCCACTTT. Translation: CAISDGGSYNSPLHF.

The chain is built from TRBV3-1 and TRBJ1-2; D uncertain. The CDR3 sequence is 13 residues long. Trimming took 4 bases from V and 12 from J, leaving 18 bases between them. From germline, CDR1 is LGHDT and CDR2 YNNKEL (reference sequence). CDR3 DNA: TGTGCCAGCAGCCGTCTGGAAATAAGGGATCACACCTTC. Its protein is CASSRLEIRDHTF. The entire variable domain, with the rest obtained from reference TRBV3-1 and TRBJ1-2, is as follows: DTAVSQTPKYLVTQMGNDKSIKCEQNLGHDTMYWYKQDSKKFLKIMFSYNNKELIINETVPNRFSPKSPDKAHLNLHINSLELGDSAVYFCASSRLEIRDHTFGSGTRLTVV.

In this sample, this clonotype turned up a few times. This sequence joins TRBV19 and TRBJ2-2; TRBD1 matches at 11 bases. CDR3 length: 17 amino acids. The germline gives CDR1 LNHDA, CDR2 SQIVND (reference sequence). The V segment lost 9 bases and the J segment 5 bases; nucleotides outside the gene matches: 14. The CDR3 region is CASTKDRGQVSTGELFF. The DNA of the CDR3 is TGTGCCAGCACCAAGGACAGGGGGCAAGTTTCGACCGGGGAGCTGTTTTTT.

This clonotype was found many times. The V gene is TRBV2, the J gene TRBJ1-1; a weak D match, TRBD1 (6 bases). The CDR3 consists of 15 residues. Trimming pared 6 bases from V and 0 bases from J, leaving 14 bases between. CDR1 and CDR2 from the germline V gene are SNHLY and FYNNEI. CDR3 in DNA: TGTGCCAGCAGCGGGGGACAATTTTTGAACACTGAAGCTTTCTTT. This codes for CASSGGQFLNTEAFF. Variable domain in full (rest from reference TRBV2 and TRBJ1-1): EPEVTQTPSHQVTQMGQEVILRCVPISNHLYFYWYRQILGQKVEFLVSFYNNEISEKSEIFDDQFSVERPDGSNFTLKIRSTKLEDSAMYFCASSGGQFLNTEAFFGQGTRLTVV.

This clonotype showed up just a few times. Here the CDR3 reads CASTPSGSVGEQYF. CDR3 DNA: TGCGCCAGCACTCCTAGCGGGAGCGTTGGCGAGCAGTACTTC. V is TRBV5-1 and J is TRBJ2-7; 10 nucleotides match TRBD2. CDR3 length: 14 residues. CDR1 is SGHRS, CDR2 YFSETQ, per germline. Germline trimming cut 6 bases from V and 6 bases from J; bases unmatched to any gene: 9.

Ten or more counts support this clonotype. This chain uses TRBV10-3 with TRBJ2-5; D gene uncertain. The germline gives CDR1 ENHRY, CDR2 SYGVKD. With 5 bases removed from V and 1 base from J, the gap between germline ends came to 8 bases. The CDR3 consists of 13 residues. The chain's CDR3 is CAISFTPQETQYF. The CDR3 DNA sequence: TGTGCCATCAGTTTTACTCCCCAAGAGACCCAGTACTTC.

This clonotype was counted only a few times. V gene TRBV20-1 combines with J gene TRBJ2-7; 7 positions agree with TRBD1. CDR1 is DFQATT and CDR2 is SNEGSKA in the germline V gene (reference sequence). The CDR3 has 13 residues. V gave up 6 bases and J gave up 4 bases; unmatched junction bases: 9. CDR3 bases: TGCAGTGCCACCGGGACAGAAGTTTACGAGCAGTACTTC. It yields the protein CSATGTEVYEQYF.

Only a few counts were recorded for this clonotype. A read error may explain this, as a much larger clone is one base away. The chain is built from TRBV12-3 or TRBV12-4 and TRBJ2-1; a weak D match, TRBD1 (6 bases). CDR3 size: 14 residues. V was trimmed by 4 bases and J by 5 bases, leaving 12 bases between them. CDR3 region: CASSYRARNNEQFF. The CDR3 region has the DNA TGTGCCAGCAGTTACAGGGCAAGAAACAATGAGCAGTTCTTC.

This clonotype came up many times. The chain uses TRBV20-1 and TRBJ2-1; 14 bases line up with TRBD2. The V and J ends lost 2 bases and 9 bases, in that order; junction bases with no gene match: 9. Germline lookup yields CDR1 DFQATT and CDR2 SNEGSKA (reference sequence). CDR3 length: 16 amino acids. CDR3 in DNA: TGCAGTGCTAGACCCCCGACTAGCGGGGGGGCCACTGAGCAGTTCTTC. Translated, it gives CSARPPTSGGATEQFF.

This chain links TRBV18 with TRBJ1-6, with D uncertain. The germline V and J ends were trimmed by 1 base and 8 bases, with 9 bases remaining between them. Germline V gene lookup returns CDR1 KGHSH and CDR2 LQKENI. The CDR3 loop spans 14 amino acids. The CDR3 here is CASSPLKADSPLHF. CDR3 sequence (DNA): TGTGCCAGCTCACCACTAAAGGCCGATTCACCCCTCCACTTT.